The rows below give T cell receptor beta chains drawn from one sample of a study of T cells in Graves' hyperthyroidism and ophthalmopathy. TCRdb reprocessed the multiplex PCR reads with MiXCR, giving one entry per CDR3 protein. The sample contains more than 300,000 distinct CDR3 sequences, 13% to 15% of which appear only once. What was sequenced was blood. These receptors originate from a woman aged 25 to 39 with Graves' ophthalmopathy. The CDR3 runs from the conserved cysteine through the conserved F or W. The D gene is left open where the match is weak. The size entry is marked missing in some rows and otherwise reads once, few, many or a size class.

clone_size j_call d_call v_call cdr3_aa cdr3_nt
few TRBJ2-2 - TRBV5-6 CASSWGHNTGELFF TGTGCCAGCAGCTGGGGACACAACACCGGGGAGCTGTTTTTT
- TRBJ1-6 - TRBV5-1 CASSPGWGPLSLHF TGCGCCAGCAGCCCGGGATGGGGGCCGTTATCCCTCCACTTT
few TRBJ1-1 TRBD1 TRBV10-3 CAISARRSPGTGILQNTEAFF TGTGCCATCAGTGCCCGTCGATCCCCTGGGACAGGGATTCTCCAGAACACTGAAGCTTTCTTT
many TRBJ2-7 - TRBV7-9 CASSLQSSYEQYF TGTGCCAGCAGCTTACAGAGCTCCTACGAGCAGTACTTC
- TRBJ1-1 - TRBV6-1 CASSTNRERNTEAFF TGTGCCAGCAGTACCAACAGGGAGAGGAACACTGAAGCTTTCTTT
few TRBJ2-3 - TRBV29-1 CSVEARDTQYF TGCAGCGTTGAGGCGAGAGATACGCAGTATTTT
many TRBJ2-7 - TRBV30 CAWTTGYEQYF TGTGCCTGGACCACAGGCTACGAGCAGTACTTC
many TRBJ2-2 TRBD1 TRBV28 CASRNPGTANTGELFF TGTGCCAGCAGGAATCCCGGGACAGCGAACACCGGGGAGCTGTTTTTT
many TRBJ2-3 - TRBV30 CAWSSGLGTLRLDTQYF TGTGCCTGGAGTAGTGGGTTGGGGACTCTCAGGTTAGATACGCAGTATTTT
many TRBJ2-7 - TRBV6-1 CASSETDTYEQYF TGTGCCAGCAGTGAGACGGATACCTACGAGCAGTACTTC
many TRBJ2-1 - TRBV7-9 CASTLRGTYNEQFF TGTGCCAGCACCTTGAGGGGGACCTACAATGAGCAGTTCTTC
- TRBJ2-1 - TRBV30 CAWNPQYNEQFF TGTGCCTGGAACCCACAGTACAATGAGCAGTTCTTC
- TRBJ2-1 TRBD2 TRBV6-1 CASSYTWGAGGRYEQFF TGTGCCAGCAGTTACACCTGGGGAGCGGGGGGGAGGTATGAGCAGTTCTTC